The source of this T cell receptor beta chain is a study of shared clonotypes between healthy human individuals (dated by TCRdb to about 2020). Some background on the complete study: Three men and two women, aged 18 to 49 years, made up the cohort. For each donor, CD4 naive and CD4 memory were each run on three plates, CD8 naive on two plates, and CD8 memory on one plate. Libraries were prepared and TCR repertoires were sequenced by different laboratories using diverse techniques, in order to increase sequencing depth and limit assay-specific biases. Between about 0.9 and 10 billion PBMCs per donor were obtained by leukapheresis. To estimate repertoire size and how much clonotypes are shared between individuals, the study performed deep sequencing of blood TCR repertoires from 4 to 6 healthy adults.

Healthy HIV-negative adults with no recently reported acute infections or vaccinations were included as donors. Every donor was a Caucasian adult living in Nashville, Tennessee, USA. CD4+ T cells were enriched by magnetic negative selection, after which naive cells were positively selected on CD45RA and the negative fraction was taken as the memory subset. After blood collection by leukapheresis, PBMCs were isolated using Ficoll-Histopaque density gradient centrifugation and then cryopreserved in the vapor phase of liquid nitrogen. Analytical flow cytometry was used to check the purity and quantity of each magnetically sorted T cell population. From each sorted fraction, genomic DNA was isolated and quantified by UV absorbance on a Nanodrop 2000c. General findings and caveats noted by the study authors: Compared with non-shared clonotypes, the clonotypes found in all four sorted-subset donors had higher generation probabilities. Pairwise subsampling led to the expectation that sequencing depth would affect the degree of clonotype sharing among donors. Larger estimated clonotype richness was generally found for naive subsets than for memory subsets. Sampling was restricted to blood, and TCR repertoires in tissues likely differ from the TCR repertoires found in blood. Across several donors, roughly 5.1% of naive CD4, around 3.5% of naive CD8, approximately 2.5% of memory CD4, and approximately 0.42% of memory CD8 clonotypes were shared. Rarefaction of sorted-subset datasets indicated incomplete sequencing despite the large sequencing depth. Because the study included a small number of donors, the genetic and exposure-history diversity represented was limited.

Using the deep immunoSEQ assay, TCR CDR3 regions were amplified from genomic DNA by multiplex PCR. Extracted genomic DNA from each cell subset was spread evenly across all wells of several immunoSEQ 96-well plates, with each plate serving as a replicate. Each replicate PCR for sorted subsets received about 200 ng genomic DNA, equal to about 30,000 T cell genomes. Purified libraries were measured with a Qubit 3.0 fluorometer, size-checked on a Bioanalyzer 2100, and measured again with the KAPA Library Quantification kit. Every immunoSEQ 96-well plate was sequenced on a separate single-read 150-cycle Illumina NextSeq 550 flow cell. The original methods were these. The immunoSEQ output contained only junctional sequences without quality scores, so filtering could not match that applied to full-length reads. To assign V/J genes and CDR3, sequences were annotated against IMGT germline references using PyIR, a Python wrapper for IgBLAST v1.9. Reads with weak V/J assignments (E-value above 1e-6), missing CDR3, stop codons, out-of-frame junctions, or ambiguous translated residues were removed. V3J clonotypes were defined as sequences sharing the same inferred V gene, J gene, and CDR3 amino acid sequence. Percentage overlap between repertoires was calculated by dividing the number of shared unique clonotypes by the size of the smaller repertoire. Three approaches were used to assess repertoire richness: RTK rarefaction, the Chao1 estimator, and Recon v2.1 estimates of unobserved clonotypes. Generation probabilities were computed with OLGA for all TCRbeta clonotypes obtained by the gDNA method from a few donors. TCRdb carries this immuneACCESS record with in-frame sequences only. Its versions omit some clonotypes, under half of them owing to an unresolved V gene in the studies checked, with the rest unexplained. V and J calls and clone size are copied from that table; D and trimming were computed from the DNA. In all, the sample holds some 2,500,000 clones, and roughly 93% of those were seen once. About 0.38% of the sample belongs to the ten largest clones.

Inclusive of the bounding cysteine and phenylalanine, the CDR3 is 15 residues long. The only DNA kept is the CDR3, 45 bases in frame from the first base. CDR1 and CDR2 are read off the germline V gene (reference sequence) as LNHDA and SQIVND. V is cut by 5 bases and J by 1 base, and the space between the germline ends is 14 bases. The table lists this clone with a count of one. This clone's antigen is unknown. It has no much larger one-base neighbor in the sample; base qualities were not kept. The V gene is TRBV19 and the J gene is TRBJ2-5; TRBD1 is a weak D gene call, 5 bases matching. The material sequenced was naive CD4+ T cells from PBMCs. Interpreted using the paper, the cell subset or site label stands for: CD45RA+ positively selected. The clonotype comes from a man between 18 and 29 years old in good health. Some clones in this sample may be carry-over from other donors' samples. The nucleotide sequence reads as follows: TGTGCCAGTAGTTCCCAGGGTACCCCCCAAGAGACCCAGTACTTC. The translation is CASSSQGTPQETQYF. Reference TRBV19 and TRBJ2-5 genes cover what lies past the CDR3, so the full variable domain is DGGITQSPKYLFRKEGQNVTLSCEQNLNHDAMYWYRQDPGQGLRLIYYSQIVNDFQKGDIAEGYSVSREKKESFPLTVTSAQKNPTAFYLCASSSQGTPQETQYFGPGTRLLVL.